Presented here are 9 T cell receptor beta chains from one specimen sequenced in a study of spatial heterogeneity in lung cancer. TCRdb reanalysed the 5' RACE reads using MiXCR and keeps one entry per CDR3 protein. The top ten clones hold roughly 6.2% of a sample with 89,000 or so distinct CDR3 sequences, roughly a fifth of them seen once. Time point here: sample taken at primary tumor resection. No cell sorting; template was whole RNA from tumor, lung tissue or PBMC. The sample in question was PBMCs, obtained at surgery. Receptors were obtained from a male donor with early-stage non-small cell lung cancer.

This sequence joins TRBV27 and TRBJ2-7; 7 positions agree with TRBD1. The J segment lost 0 bases and the V segment lost 4 bases, leaving 3 bases of the junction unmatched. CDR1 MNHEY and CDR2 SMNVEV come from the germline V gene (reference sequence). The CDR3 is 14 amino acids. For the CDR3, the DNA is TGTGCCAGCAGTTCTCGGGACAGCTCCTACGAGCAGTACTTC. It specifies CASSSRDSSYEQYF.

The V and J genes are TRBV20-1 and TRBJ2-3; D is undetermined. CDR3 size: 16 residues. Trimming took 3 bases from V and 2 from J, leaving 18 bases between them. CDR1 and CDR2 (germline): DFQATT, SNEGSKA (reference sequence). CDR3 in DNA: TGCAGTGCTAGTATGGGAAGGTCTCCGATCACAGATACGCAGTATTTT. Translation: CSASMGRSPITDTQYF.

The sample holds many counts of this clonotype. The chain has TRBV5-1 and TRBJ1-2; TRBD1 matches at 10 bases. This CDR3 has 12 amino acids. Germline V gene sequence: CDR1 SGHRS, CDR2 YFSETQ. The junction had 5 bases not matched to a gene; V was cut back by 5 bases and J by 10 bases. The CDR3 protein is CASRDRGHDYTF. CDR3 DNA: TGCGCCAGCAGAGACAGGGGGCATGACTACACCTTC.

This rearrangement joins TRBV19 to TRBJ2-1; 11 bases are a match to TRBD2. From germline, CDR1 is LNHDA and CDR2 SQIVND (reference sequence). V lost 7 bases, J lost 9 bases, and 14 bases stayed unmatched. This CDR3 is 16 amino acids long. The CDR3 bases are TGTGCCAGTACCGGGACTAGCGGCCTCCCGGGCGGTGAGCAGTTCTTC. Encoded protein: CASTGTSGLPGGEQFF.

A few counts support this clonotype. The chain carries TRBV20-1 and TRBJ1-2; D remains ambiguous. Germline V gene data show CDR1 as DFQATT and CDR2 as SNEGSKA (reference sequence). Trimming removed 6 bases from V and 7 bases from J, with 15 bases in between. This CDR3 is 12 amino acids long. CDR3 loop: CSAQDDLSGYTF. CDR3 coding DNA: TGCAGTGCCCAAGACGACCTGTCTGGCTACACCTTC.

This clonotype was counted only a few times. CDR3 coding DNA: TGTGCCAGTAGTGGGGATAGCAATCAGCCCCAGCATTTT. Translation gives CASSGDSNQPQHF. The chain uses TRBV19 and TRBJ1-5; D unresolved. Trimming stripped 5 bases from V and 0 bases from J, with 5 bases between. Germline CDR1 and CDR2: LNHDA and SQIVND (reference sequence). This CDR3 comprises 13 residues.

The chain combines TRBV18 with TRBJ1-6; TRBD1 agrees at 10 bases. This CDR3 spans 18 amino acids. The V and J ends lost 4 bases and 7 bases, in that order; junction bases with no gene match: 13. Per germline, CDR1 KGHSH and CDR2 LQKENI. As DNA, the CDR3 is TGTGCCAGCTCACGGGACCAAGCGACAGGGGGCAGGAATTCACCCCTCCACTTT. This codes for CASSRDQATGGRNSPLHF. Supplemented by reference TRBV18 and TRBJ1-6, the full variable domain reads NAGVMQNPRHLVRRRGQEARLRCSPMKGHSHVYWYRQLPEEGLKFMVYLQKENIIDESGMPKERFSAEFPKEGPSILRIQQVVRGDSAAYFCASSRDQATGGRNSPLHFGNGTRLTVT.

This chain uses TRBV20-1 with TRBJ1-6; D ambiguous. This CDR3 region has 17 residues. Germline V CDR1 and CDR2: DFQATT, SNEGSKA (reference sequence). Trimming removed 0 bases from V and 8 bases from J, with 20 bases in between. The CDR3: CSARDRQATPSHSPLHF. In DNA form, the CDR3 reads TGCAGTGCTAGAGATCGGCAGGCTACCCCGTCCCATTCACCCCTCCACTTT.

The CDR3 DNA sequence: TGCGCCAGCAGCTTGGCCCGGTCGATCGAGCGGTACAATGAGCAGTTCTTC. This gives the protein CASSLARSIERYNEQFF. The chain uses TRBV5-1 and TRBJ2-1; D possibly corresponds to TRBD2 (5 bases). Germline-derived CDR1 and CDR2 are SGHRS and YFSETQ. V shed 0 bases and J shed 4 bases, with 17 bases lying between them. The CDR3 extends over 17 amino acids.